This T cell receptor (beta chain) was observed in a study of blood T cell repertoires in COVID-19. Study background: Collection of acute and convalescent COVID-19 samples took place in the United States, Italy and Spain. Sample material is recorded as cDNA or gDNA derived from T cells, B-cell-depleted T cells, or PBMCs.

Germline V gives CDR1 MNHEY, CDR2 SMNVEV (reference sequence). With 2 bases removed from V and 4 bases from J, the gap between germline ends came to 11 bases. This CDR3 comprises 14 residues. Methods used by the authors: The assay estimated nucleated cells by amplifying reference gene primers. Sequencing was performed with immunoSEQ multiplex PCR; in TCRdb, only in-frame clones are kept and a portion is missing. Clone size and V and J calls were adopted from that table, with D and trimming inferred from the DNA. The profile shows under 200,000 clones, 87% of them singletons. The chain couples TRBV27 to TRBJ1-1; D is ambiguous. The sequence was obtained from a man aged 55 to 70 with active or convalescent COVID-19. Sequences were obtained from peripheral blood. The CDR3 bases are TGTGCCAGCAGTTTAAGGCAGACTCTCACTGAAGCTTTCTTT. Its protein product is CASSLRQTLTEAFF.